Detailed here is one TCR beta chain. What it binds is unknown. A much larger clone sits a single nucleotide away, making a read error possible. The data belong to a study of T cells in Graves' hyperthyroidism and ophthalmopathy. The study, taken as a whole, reports: Stable hyperthyroidism was separated from ophthalmopathy by a model based on 13 V-J features.

The TCR beta CDR3 regions underwent amplification using RNA transcripts as the source. TCR CDR3 underwent first-round RT-PCR with the HTBI primer set. TCRdb fed the multiplex PCR reads into MiXCR, producing one record per CDR3 protein. The sample holds about 700,000 distinct CDR3 sequences; roughly 15% are singletons and the top ten take 10%. The CDR3 contains 13 residues. Germline V gives CDR1 LGHDT, CDR2 YNNKEL (reference sequence). The TCR comes from a woman between 18 and 29 years old with Graves' hyperthyroidism. The chain carries TRBV3-1 and TRBJ1-3; D gene ambiguous. The material sequenced was blood. The CDR3 loop is CASADYSGSTIYF. The CDR3 DNA reads TGTGCCAGCGCCGACTACTCTGGAAGCACCATATATTTT.